There are a few counts of the clone carrying this TCR beta chain. Antigen specificity is unknown. Sequence at one end of the junction differs from germline and may be a read error. Via MiXCR, TCRdb re-called the 5' RACE reads, giving one row per CDR3 protein. Of under 150,000 distinct CDR3 sequences listed, about 16% are singletons. The CDR3 has 16 residues. Germline assignment: CDR1 SSHAT and CDR2 FNYEAQ (reference sequence). The data are from a study of T-cell memory formation after mild COVID-19. Notes on the study in general: Clones which contracted sat mainly in CM and EM if CD4+, and in EMRA if CD8+. Whether day 37 second-wave clones are SARS-CoV-2-specific was not confirmed.

The chain employs TRBV7-7 and TRBJ2-5; D unclear. This sequence originates from an adult woman who had mild COVID-19 (a few samples of this study predate the infection). Cell type and time point are not known. Specimen: PBMCs or a T cell subset sorted from them (not recorded which). The CDR3: CASSSTLDQSRETQYF. In nucleotides, the CDR3 is TGTGCTAGCAGCTCGACCCTGGACCAATCGAGAGAGACCCAGTACTTC.